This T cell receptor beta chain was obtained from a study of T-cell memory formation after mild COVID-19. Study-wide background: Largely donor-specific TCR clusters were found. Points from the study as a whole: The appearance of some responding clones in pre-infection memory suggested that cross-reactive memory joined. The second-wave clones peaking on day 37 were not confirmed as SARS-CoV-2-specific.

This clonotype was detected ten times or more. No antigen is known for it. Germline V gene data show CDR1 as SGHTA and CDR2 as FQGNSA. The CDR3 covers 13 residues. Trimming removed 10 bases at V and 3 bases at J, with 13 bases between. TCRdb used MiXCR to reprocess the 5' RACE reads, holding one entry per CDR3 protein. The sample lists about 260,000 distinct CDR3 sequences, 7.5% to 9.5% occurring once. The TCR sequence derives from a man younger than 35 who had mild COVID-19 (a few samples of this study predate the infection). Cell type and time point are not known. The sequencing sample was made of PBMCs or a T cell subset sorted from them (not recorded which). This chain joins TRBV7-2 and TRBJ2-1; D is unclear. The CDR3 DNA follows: TGTGCCATCGAGGATAGAAACTACAATGAGCAGTTCTTC. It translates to CAIEDRNYNEQFF.